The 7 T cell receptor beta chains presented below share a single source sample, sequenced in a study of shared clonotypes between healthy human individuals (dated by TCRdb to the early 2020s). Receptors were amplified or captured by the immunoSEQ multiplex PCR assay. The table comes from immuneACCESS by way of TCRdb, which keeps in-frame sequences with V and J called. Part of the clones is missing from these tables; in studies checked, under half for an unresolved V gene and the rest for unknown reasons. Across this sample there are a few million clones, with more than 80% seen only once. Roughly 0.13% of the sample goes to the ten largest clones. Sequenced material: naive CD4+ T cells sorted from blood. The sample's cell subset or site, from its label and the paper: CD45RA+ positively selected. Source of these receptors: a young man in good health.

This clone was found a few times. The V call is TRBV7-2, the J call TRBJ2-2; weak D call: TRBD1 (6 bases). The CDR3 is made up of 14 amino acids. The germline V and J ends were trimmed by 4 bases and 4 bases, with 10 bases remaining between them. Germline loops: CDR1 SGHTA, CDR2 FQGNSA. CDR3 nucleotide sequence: TGTGCCAGCAGCTCGAACAGGGCCACCGGGGAGCTGTTTTTT. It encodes CASSSNRATGELFF.

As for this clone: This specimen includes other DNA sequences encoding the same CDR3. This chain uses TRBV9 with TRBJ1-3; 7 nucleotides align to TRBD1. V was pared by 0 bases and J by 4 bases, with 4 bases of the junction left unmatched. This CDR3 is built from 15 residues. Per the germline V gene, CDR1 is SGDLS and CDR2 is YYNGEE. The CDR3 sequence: CASSVEGAGGNTIYF. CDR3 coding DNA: TGTGCCAGCAGCGTAGAGGGGGCAGGGGGAAACACCATATATTTT. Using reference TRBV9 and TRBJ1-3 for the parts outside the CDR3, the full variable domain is DSGVTQTPKHLITATGQRVTLRCSPRSGDLSVYWYQQSLDQGLQFLIQYYNGEERAKGNILERFSAQQFPDLHSELNLSSLELGDSALYFCASSVEGAGGNTIYFGEGSWLTVV.

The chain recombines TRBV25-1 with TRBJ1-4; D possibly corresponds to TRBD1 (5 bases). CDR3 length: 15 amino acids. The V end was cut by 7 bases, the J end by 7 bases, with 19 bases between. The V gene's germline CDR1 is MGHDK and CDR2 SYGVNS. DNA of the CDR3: TGTGCCAGCACGGGGGGGATAGGAGTAAGTGAAAAACTGTTTTTT. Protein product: CASTGGIGVSEKLFF.

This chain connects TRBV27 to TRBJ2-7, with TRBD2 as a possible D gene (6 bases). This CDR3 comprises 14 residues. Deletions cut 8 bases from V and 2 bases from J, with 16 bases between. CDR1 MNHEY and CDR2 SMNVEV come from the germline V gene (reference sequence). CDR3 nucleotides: TGTGCCAGCCGACGACTCCGGGGGACCTACGAGCAGTACTTC. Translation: CASRRLRGTYEQYF.

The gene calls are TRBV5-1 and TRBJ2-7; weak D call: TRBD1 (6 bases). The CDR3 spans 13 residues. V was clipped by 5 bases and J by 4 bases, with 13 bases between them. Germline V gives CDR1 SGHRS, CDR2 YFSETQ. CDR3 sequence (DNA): TGCGCCAGCAGTATTACAGGGTTATACGAGCAGTACTTC. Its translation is CASSITGLYEQYF.

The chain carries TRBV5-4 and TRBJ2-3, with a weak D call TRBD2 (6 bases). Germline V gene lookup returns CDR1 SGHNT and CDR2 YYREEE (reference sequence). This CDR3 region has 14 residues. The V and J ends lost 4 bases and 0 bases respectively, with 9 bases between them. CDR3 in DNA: TGTGCCAGCAGCCCGGGGGTAAGCACAGATACGCAGTATTTT. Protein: CASSPGVSTDTQYF.

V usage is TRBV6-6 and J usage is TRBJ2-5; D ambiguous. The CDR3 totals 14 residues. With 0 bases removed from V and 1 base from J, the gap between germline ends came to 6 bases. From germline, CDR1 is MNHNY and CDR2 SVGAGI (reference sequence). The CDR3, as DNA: TGTGCCAGCAGTTACTCGAGGCTCCAAGAGACCCAGTACTTC. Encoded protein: CASSYSRLQETQYF.